This T cell receptor (beta chain) is from a study of metastatic and nonmetastatic thyroid tumors. About the research overall: Repertoires of blood and of tissue (tumor or nodule) from malignant and benign thyroid patients were compared. Findings and caveats of the study: Versus benign nodules, malignant thyroid tumors reportedly had significantly higher TCR beta diversity, in blood and tumor.

The CDR3 totals 16 residues. Germline V gene lookup returns CDR1 MDHEN and CDR2 SYDVKM. J gave up 2 bases and V 6 bases, and 7 bases lay outside the gene matches. In the original processing: A classifier for distant metastasis in papillary thyroid cancer was constructed using CDR3 differences observed across clinicopathological groups. TCRdb reprocessed the PCR reads via MiXCR. The V and J calls shown here were made by TCRdb, not taken from the authors' results. The table lists roughly 55,000 clones, about 17% of them singletons. This clone was seen a handful of times. Antigen: not known. Thyroid surgery was performed in patients who had received no treatment beforehand.

Sequencing was done on a sample of blood. V and J are TRBV28 and TRBJ2-7; 13 bases line up with TRBD2. The receptor comes from a male donor with papillary thyroid cancer or a benign thyroid nodule (not recorded which). Some clones in this sample may be carry-over from other donors' samples. CDR3 region: CASRRTSGSKAYEQYF. CDR3 in DNA: TGTGCCAGCAGGAGGACTAGCGGGAGCAAAGCCTACGAGCAGTACTTC.